The present T cell receptor beta chain was sequenced within a study of blood T cell repertoires in COVID-19. As for the study in general: Acute and convalescent COVID-19 samples came from the United States, Italy and Spain. From T cells, B-cell-depleted T cells, or PBMCs came the material, which was cDNA or gDNA.

Per the study methods: Reference gene primer amplification gave nucleated cell count estimates. Method: immunoSEQ multiplex PCR; TCRdb's copy keeps in-frame clones and lacks some. That table gives V, J and clone size, and the DNA gave D and trimming. The data show 65,000 to 90,000 clones, more than 70% seen once. The sequence came from a man between 65 and 79 years old with active or convalescent COVID-19. Sequenced input: peripheral blood.

The CDR3, as DNA: TGTGCCAGTAGTACCCCCGGGACAGGGGGTAGCAATCAGCCCCAGCATTTT. Encoded protein: CASSTPGTGGSNQPQHF. The chain combines TRBV19 with TRBJ1-5, with TRBD1 matching 11 bases. Trimming removed 4 bases from V and 0 bases from J; junction bases left unmatched: 5. The CDR3 contains 17 residues. Germline CDR1 LNHDA, CDR2 SQIVND (reference sequence).